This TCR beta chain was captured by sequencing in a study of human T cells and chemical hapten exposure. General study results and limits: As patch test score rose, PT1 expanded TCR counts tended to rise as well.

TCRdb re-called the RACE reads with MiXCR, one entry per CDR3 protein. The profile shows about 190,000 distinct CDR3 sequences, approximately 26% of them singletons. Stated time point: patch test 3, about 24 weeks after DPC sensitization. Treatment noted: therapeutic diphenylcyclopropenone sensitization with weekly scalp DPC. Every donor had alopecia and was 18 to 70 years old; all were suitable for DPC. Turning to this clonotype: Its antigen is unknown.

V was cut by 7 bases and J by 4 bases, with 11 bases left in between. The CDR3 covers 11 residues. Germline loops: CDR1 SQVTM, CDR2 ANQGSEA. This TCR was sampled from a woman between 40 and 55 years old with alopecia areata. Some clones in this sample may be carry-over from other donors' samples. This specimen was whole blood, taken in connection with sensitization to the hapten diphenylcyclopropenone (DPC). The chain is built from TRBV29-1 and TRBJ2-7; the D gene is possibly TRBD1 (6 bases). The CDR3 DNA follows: TGCAGCGCGGACAGTGGGTACGAGCAGTACTTC. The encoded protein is CSADSGYEQYF.